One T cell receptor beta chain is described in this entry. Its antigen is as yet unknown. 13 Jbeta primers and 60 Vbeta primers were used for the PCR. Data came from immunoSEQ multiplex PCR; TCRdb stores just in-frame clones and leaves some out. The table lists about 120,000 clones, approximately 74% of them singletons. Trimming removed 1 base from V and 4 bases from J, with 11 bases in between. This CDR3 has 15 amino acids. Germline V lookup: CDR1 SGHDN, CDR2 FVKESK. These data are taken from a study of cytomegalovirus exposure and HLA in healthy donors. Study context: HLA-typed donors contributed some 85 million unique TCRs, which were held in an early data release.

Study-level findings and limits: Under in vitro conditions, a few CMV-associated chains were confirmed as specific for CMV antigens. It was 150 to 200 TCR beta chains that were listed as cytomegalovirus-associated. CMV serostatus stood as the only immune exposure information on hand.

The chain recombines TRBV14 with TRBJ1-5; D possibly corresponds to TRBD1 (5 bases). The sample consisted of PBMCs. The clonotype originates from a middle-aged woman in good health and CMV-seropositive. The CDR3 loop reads CASSQGGRGNQPQHF. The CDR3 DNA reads TGTGCCAGCAGCCAAGGAGGGAGGGGTAATCAGCCCCAGCATTTT.